Listed here are 19 T cell receptor beta chains from one sample, sequenced in a study of CD8 T cells in Susac syndrome. The RNA, about 0.45 to 1 ug, was put through reverse transcription using random hexamers. From the immunoSEQ multiplex PCR reads, TCRdb called clonotypes with MiXCR, one entry per CDR3 protein. This table has about 80,000 distinct CDR3 sequences, roughly 96% appearing once. Sequencing input: CD8+ T cells from PBMCs. The receptors stem from a human donor with Susac syndrome.

The chain is built from TRBV9 and TRBJ2-5; D is tentatively TRBD1 or TRBD2 (5 bases each). Trimming took 3 bases from V and 2 from J, leaving 14 bases between them. Germline assignment: CDR1 SGDLS and CDR2 YYNGEE. The CDR3 consists of 15 residues. The CDR3 spells CASSADPGRQETQYF. The CDR3 DNA follows: TGTGCCAGCAGCGCCGACCCGGGACGGCAAGAGACCCAGTACTTC.

This clonotype has a single count. The rearrangement links TRBV28 to TRBJ2-7; perhaps TRBD2 as D (6 bases). Germline CDR1 is MDHEN and CDR2 is SYDVKM. Trimming took off 6 bases at V and 7 bases at J, with 28 bases between the two ends. The CDR3 runs 17 residues. The CDR3 DNA sequence: TGTGCCAGCAGCCCAATCGGGAGCGGAATAGATCTAAGGGAGCAGTACTTC. Its translation: CASSPIGSGIDLREQYF.

V gene TRBV9 combines with J gene TRBJ2-7; 10 positions match TRBD1. CDR1 SGDLS and CDR2 YYNGEE come from the germline V gene. There are 15 residues in the CDR3. The trim removed 3 bases at V and 1 base at J, leaving 4 bases unmatched. The CDR3 here is CASSGGTGVSYEQYF. The DNA for the CDR3 is TGTGCCAGCAGCGGAGGGACAGGGGTGTCCTACGAGCAGTACTTC.

V and J are TRBV12-3 or TRBV12-4 and TRBJ1-5; 7 bases map to TRBD1. This CDR3 is 14 amino acids long. V was pared by 4 bases and J by 1 base, with 1 base of the junction left unmatched. The DNA of the CDR3 is TGTGCCAGCAGTTCGACAGGGAGCAATCAGCCCCAGCATTTT. It yields the protein CASSSTGSNQPQHF.

The V call is TRBV9, the J call TRBJ2-5; 11 positions agree with TRBD1. J gave up 5 bases and V 4 bases, and 4 bases lay outside the gene matches. Germline lookup yields CDR1 SGDLS and CDR2 YYNGEE. This CDR3 is 14 amino acids long. The DNA of the CDR3 is TGTGCCAGCAGCCCCGGACAGGGGGCCGAGACCCAGTACTTC. Amino acids: CASSPGQGAETQYF.

The J gene is TRBJ2-3, the V gene TRBV7-9; D not resolved. V lost 2 bases, J lost 2 bases, and 17 bases lay in between. Germline CDR1 is SEHNR and CDR2 is FQNEAQ (reference sequence). The CDR3 contains 17 residues. This CDR3 is CASSLNLPPQYTDTQYF. Written as DNA, the CDR3 is TGTGCCAGCAGCTTAAACCTACCACCCCAGTACACAGATACGCAGTATTTT.

The V call is TRBV15, the J call TRBJ2-7; 8 bases map to TRBD1. Germline values: CDR1 LNHNV, CDR2 YYDKDF (reference sequence). J was trimmed by 3 bases and V by 0 bases; bases with no gene match: 7. The CDR3 runs 16 residues. CDR3 sequence reads: CATSRDRAGGFYEQYF. CDR3 coding DNA: TGTGCCACCAGCAGAGATCGGGCAGGGGGCTTCTACGAGCAGTACTTC.

This chain uses TRBV27 with TRBJ2-1; D is unresolved. CDR3 size: 11 residues. Germline lookup yields CDR1 MNHEY and CDR2 SMNVEV (reference sequence). Trimming took 8 bases from V and 4 from J, leaving 6 bases between them. CDR3 loop: CASLGYNEQFF. CDR3 in DNA: TGTGCCAGCTTAGGATACAATGAGCAGTTCTTC.

The chain has TRBV7-2 and TRBJ1-2; 7 bases map to TRBD1. The CDR3 spans 14 residues. CDR1 and CDR2 (germline): SGHTA, FQGNSA. V was pared by 4 bases and J by 8 bases, with 10 bases of the junction left unmatched. In nucleotides, the CDR3 is TGTGCCAGCAGCTCAGCTGGACAGGAGCACGGCTACACCTTC. Translated: CASSSAGQEHGYTF. Looking up the rest from reference TRBV7-2 and TRBJ1-2 gives the full variable domain: GAGVSQSPSNKVTEKGKDVELRCDPISGHTALYWYRQSLGQGLEFLIYFQGNSAPDKSGLPSDRFSAERTGGSVSTLTIQRTQQEDSAVYLCASSSAGQEHGYTFGSGTRLTVV.

CDR3 DNA sequence: TGTGCCAGCATCGAAAGCACAGATACGCAGTATTTT. Protein sequence: CASIESTDTQYF. The rearrangement uses TRBV2 and TRBJ2-3; no clear D. CDR1 is SNHLY and CDR2 is FYNNEI in the germline V gene. V dropped 7 bases and J dropped 0 bases, with 5 bases sitting between them. The CDR3 has 12 residues.

V and J are TRBV9 and TRBJ2-1; D is undetermined. V gave up 4 bases and J gave up 8 bases, with 10 bases separating them. CDR1 and CDR2 (germline): SGDLS, YYNGEE. The CDR3 is made up of 12 amino acids. The CDR3: CASSPSSYEQFF. The DNA for the CDR3 is TGTGCCAGCAGCCCGTCCAGTTATGAGCAGTTCTTC.

This clonotype was recorded only once. The CDR3 coding sequence is TGTGCCAGCAGCGACAGGTTCTCCTACGAGCAGTACGTC. Translated: CASSDRFSYEQYV. This chain joins TRBV7-8 and TRBJ2-7, with D possibly TRBD1 on 6 matching bases. The V and J ends lost 5 bases and 0 bases respectively, with 8 bases between them. This CDR3 is built from 13 residues. From germline, CDR1 is SGHVS and CDR2 FQNEAQ.

This rearrangement joins TRBV20-1 to TRBJ2-1, with a weak D call TRBD2 (6 bases). Germline V gene data show CDR1 as DFQATT and CDR2 as SNEGSKA (reference sequence). The CDR3 sequence is 18 residues long. The ends were cut back, 0 bases at V and 1 base at J, with 19 bases in the middle. Written as DNA, the CDR3 is TGCAGTGCTAGAGATTCTGGTCGTGTTCGGGAGTCCTACAATGAGCAGTTCTTC. Translating gives CSARDSGRVRESYNEQFF.

The chain couples TRBV7-9 to TRBJ2-7; D not certain. CDR1 SEHNR and CDR2 FQNEAQ come from the germline V gene (reference sequence). V lost 1 base and J 0 bases, leaving 7 bases between the germline ends. CDR3 length: 14 residues. CDR3 protein: CASSLDSSSYEQYV. The CDR3 DNA sequence: TGTGCCAGCAGCTTAGACTCCTCCTCCTACGAGCAGTACGTC.

This sequence joins TRBV11-1 and TRBJ2-3; no definite D call. Trimming removed 5 bases at V and 5 bases at J, with 17 bases between. CDR3 length equals 15 residues. Per the germline V gene, CDR1 is SGHAT and CDR2 is FQDESV (reference sequence). CDR3 in amino acids: CASSKTATSGDTQYF. The CDR3 nucleotides read TGTGCCAGCAGCAAAACGGCTACCAGTGGAGATACGCAGTATTTT.

The genes are TRBV2 and TRBJ2-1; 10 bases match TRBD2. The germline V gene encodes CDR1 SNHLY and CDR2 FYNNEI. With V trimmed by 3 bases and J by 2 bases, 4 bases remained unmatched. The CDR3 is 16 amino acids. CDR3 nucleotides: TGTGCCAGCAGTGATGAAGCGGGGGGGGCCTACAATGAGCAGTTCTTC. Translating it yields CASSDEAGGAYNEQFF.

This chain joins TRBV30 and TRBJ2-3; 10 bases align to TRBD2. The CDR3 runs 14 residues. Germline CDR1 reads GTSNPN; CDR2 reads SVGIG (reference sequence). With V trimmed by 3 bases and J by 4 bases, 4 bases remained unmatched. As DNA, the CDR3 is TGTGCCTGGAGGCCTAGCGGGAGCCCAGATACGCAGTATTTT. Its translation: CAWRPSGSPDTQYF.

The chain joins TRBV11-2 to TRBJ2-1, with 13 bases aligning to TRBD2. The CDR3 contains 17 residues. Germline CDR1 SGHAT, CDR2 FQNNGV. The junction had 5 bases not matched to a gene; V was cut back by 5 bases and J by 1 base. CDR3 in amino acids: CASSAPGLAGSYNEQFF. Written as DNA, the CDR3 is TGTGCCAGCAGCGCGCCGGGACTAGCGGGATCCTACAATGAGCAGTTCTTC.

For this clonotype: The final CDR3 position lacks the conserved phenylalanine or tryptophan, pointing to a likely read error. The limits of the CDR3 on the DNA are not certain, so only TCRdb's listed CDR3 is given. The rearrangement uses TRBV4-2 and TRBJ1-1. The CDR3 region is 11 residues in length, termini included. In germline, CDR1 is LGHNA, CDR2 YNFKEQ. The CDR3 is CASSQDALVAI.